This T cell receptor (beta chain) was recovered during a study of T cells in Graves' hyperthyroidism and ophthalmopathy. The CDR3 totals 13 residues. CDR1 is SNHLY, CDR2 FYNNEI, per germline. V lost 7 bases to trimming and J lost 4 bases, with 11 bases between them. Amplified regions were TCR beta CDR3 sequences from RNA transcripts. TCR CDR3 regions were first amplified by RT-PCR with HTBI primers. TCRdb passed the multiplex PCR reads through MiXCR, listing each CDR3 protein once. The sample yields hundreds of thousands of distinct CDR3 sequences, under 20% seen once. This clonotype was detected many times.

The sequenced material came from blood. This TCR was sampled from a woman younger than 45 with Graves' hyperthyroidism. The chain is built from TRBV2 and TRBJ1-5; D unclear. In DNA form, the CDR3 reads TGTGCCAGCAAATTGAGCAGTAATCAGCCCCAGCATTTT. Translated: CASKLSSNQPQHF.